This TCR beta chain was observed in a study of T cells in Graves' hyperthyroidism and ophthalmopathy. A few counts support this clonotype. Its antigen is not known. TCR beta CDR3 regions were amplified from RNA. In the first-round RT-PCR of the TCR CDR3, the HTBI primer set was used. TCRdb re-called the multiplex PCR reads with MiXCR, one entry per CDR3 protein. Among 500,000 to 750,000 distinct CDR3 sequences listed, approximately 15% were seen once. Diagnoses rested on clinical symptoms, serum thyroxine and TRAb, thyroid ultrasound and orbital computed tomography. The CDR3 is 16 amino acids. Per the germline V gene, CDR1 is SGHRS and CDR2 is YFSETQ. V was pared by 0 bases and J by 0 bases, with 5 bases of the junction left unmatched. Study results and caveats: Researchers report that a 13 V-J model separated ophthalmopathy from stable hyperthyroidism.

V and J are TRBV5-1 and TRBJ1-2, with 7 nucleotides matching TRBD1. Material: blood. This clonotype originated in a woman younger than 35 with Graves' ophthalmopathy. The CDR3 reads CASSLDRGGANYGYTF. DNA of the CDR3: TGCGCCAGCAGCTTGGACAGGGGTGGCGCTAACTATGGCTACACCTTC.